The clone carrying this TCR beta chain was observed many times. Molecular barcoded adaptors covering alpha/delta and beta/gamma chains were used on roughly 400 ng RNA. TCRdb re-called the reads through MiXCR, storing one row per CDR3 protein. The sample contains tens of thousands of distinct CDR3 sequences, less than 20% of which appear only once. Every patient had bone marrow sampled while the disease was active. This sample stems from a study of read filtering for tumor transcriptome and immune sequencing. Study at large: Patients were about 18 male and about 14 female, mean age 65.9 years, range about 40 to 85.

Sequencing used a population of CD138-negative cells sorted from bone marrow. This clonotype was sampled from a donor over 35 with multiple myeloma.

CDR3 protein: CASSPGTGDETQYF. Written as DNA, the CDR3 is TGTGCCAGCTCACCCGGGACAGGGGACGAGACCCAGTACTTC. The chain uses TRBV18 and TRBJ2-5; 10 bases are shared with TRBD1. Trimming cost V 3 bases and J 5 bases; bases outside gene matches: 3. In germline, CDR1 is KGHSH, CDR2 LQKENI. The CDR3 has 14 residues.